One sample yielded the 4 T cell receptor beta chains listed below, sequenced in a study of T cells in Graves' hyperthyroidism and ophthalmopathy. Amplified TCR beta CDR3 regions derived from RNA transcripts. The primer set for the first-round RT-PCR of the TCR CDR3 was HTBI. TCRdb re-called the multiplex PCR reads through MiXCR, storing one row per CDR3 protein. The data show approximately 330,000 distinct CDR3 sequences, with 12% to 15% seen just once and 30% to 40% held by the top ten. The sample consisted of blood. The receptors come from a woman aged 40-49 years with Graves' ophthalmopathy.

This clonotype was counted at least ten times. The chain couples TRBV11-2 to TRBJ2-3; TRBD2 matches at 9 bases. The CDR3 length is 16 residues. Germline CDR1 is SGHAT and CDR2 is FQNNGV. After removal of 5 bases from V and 9 bases from J, the junction contained 15 bases not matched to a gene. In DNA, the CDR3 is TGTGCCAGCAGCCGCGTACGGCGGGGGGGCCTAGGGACGCAGTATTTT. It encodes CASSRVRRGGLGTQYF.

This clonotype was detected ten times or more. The genes are TRBV28 and TRBJ2-7; the D gene is possibly TRBD1 (6 bases). CDR1 and CDR2 from the germline V gene are MDHEN and SYDVKM. This CDR3 spans 15 amino acids. With 6 bases removed from V and 4 bases from J, the gap between germline ends came to 19 bases. CDR3 protein: CASRGSWTAPYEQYF. CDR3 DNA sequence: TGTGCCAGCAGGGGCTCGTGGACAGCCCCATACGAGCAGTACTTC. Full variable domain (rest looked up from reference TRBV28 and TRBJ2-7): DVKVTQSSRYLVKRTGEKVFLECVQDMDHENMFWYRQDPGLGLRLIYFSYDVKMKEKGDIPEGYSVSREKKERFSLILESASTNQTSMYLCASRGSWTAPYEQYFGPGTRLTVT.

The CDR3 region is CASSQRADRTPGANVLTF. For the CDR3, the DNA is TGCGCCAGCAGCCAACGGGCAGATAGAACCCCTGGGGCCAACGTCCTGACTTTC. The chain couples TRBV4-1 to TRBJ2-6; no clear D gene. The CDR3 has 18 residues. V gave up 2 bases and J gave up 2 bases, with 16 bases separating them. CDR1 and CDR2 from the germline V gene are MGHRA and YSYEKL.

This clonotype was picked up many times. The chain has TRBV7-2 and TRBJ1-1; D perhaps matches TRBD1 (6 bases). The CDR3 consists of 14 residues. V was shortened by 5 bases and J by 1 base, with 11 bases between the two germline ends. From germline, CDR1 is SGHTA and CDR2 FQGNSA. CDR3 protein: CASSIQGRNTEAFF. CDR3 DNA: TGTGCCAGCAGCATACAGGGTAGGAACACTGAAGCTTTCTTT.